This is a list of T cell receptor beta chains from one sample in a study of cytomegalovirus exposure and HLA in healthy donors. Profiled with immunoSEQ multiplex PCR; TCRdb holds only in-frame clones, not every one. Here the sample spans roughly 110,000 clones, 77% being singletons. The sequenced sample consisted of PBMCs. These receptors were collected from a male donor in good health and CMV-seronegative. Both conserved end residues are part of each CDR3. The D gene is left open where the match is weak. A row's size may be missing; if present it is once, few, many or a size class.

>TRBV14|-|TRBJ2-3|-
TGTGCCAGCAGCCAAGAGTGGCTAGTTTCCACAGATACGCAGTATTTT
CASSQEWLVSTDTQYF
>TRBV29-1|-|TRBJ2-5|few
TGCAGCGTTGAAGATCAGGGGACCCAGTACTTC
CSVEDQGTQYF
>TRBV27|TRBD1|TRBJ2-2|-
TGTGCCAGCAGCAAACCCGGGACAGGGGGCACCGGGGAGCTGTTTTTT
CASSKPGTGGTGELFF
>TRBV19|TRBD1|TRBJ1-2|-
TGTGCCAGTAGTTTGCGGACAGGCCCCCCTAACTATGGCTACACCTTC
CASSLRTGPPNYGYTF
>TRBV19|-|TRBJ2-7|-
TGTGCCAGTAGTAATAGAAACGAGCAGTACTTC
CASSNRNEQYF
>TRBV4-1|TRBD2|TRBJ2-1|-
TGCGCCAGCAGCCAAGTAACCGTCCCGGGGGGCTCCTACAATGAGCAGTTCTTC
CASSQVTVPGGSYNEQFF
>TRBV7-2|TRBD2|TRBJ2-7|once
TGTGCCAGCAGCCTTCGTAGAGAGCGGGACCCCCACGAGCAGTACTTC
CASSLRRERDPHEQYF
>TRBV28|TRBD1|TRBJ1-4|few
TGTGCCAGCAGCTGGACAGGGACCAATGAAAAACTGTTTTTT
CASSWTGTNEKLFF
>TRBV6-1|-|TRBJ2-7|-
TGTGCCAGCAGTGAAGATTACCTGAGCGGACGCGTGTACGAGCAGTACTTC
CASSEDYLSGRVYEQYF
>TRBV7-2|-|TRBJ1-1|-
TGTGCCAGCAGCTATTCAGGGAAAGCTTTCTTT
CASSYSGKAFF
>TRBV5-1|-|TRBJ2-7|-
TGCGCCAGCAGCGTAAACCTCGGACAGTTAGATCCCTACGAGCAGTACTTC
CASSVNLGQLDPYEQYF
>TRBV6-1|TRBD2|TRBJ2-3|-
TGTGCCAGCAGTGGTAAGCGGGAGGGGGTAGATACGCAGTATTTT
CASSGKREGVDTQYF
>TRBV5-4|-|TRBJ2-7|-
TGTGCCAGCAGCTTGGCCAGCGGTCCCTACGAGCAGTACTTC
CASSLASGPYEQYF
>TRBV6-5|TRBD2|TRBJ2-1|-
TGTGCCAGCAGTTACTCCGCCGGACTAGCGGGAGTAGCGCAGTTCTTC
CASSYSAGLAGVAQFF
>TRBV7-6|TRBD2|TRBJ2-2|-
TGTGCCAGCAGGCCGGGACTAGCGAACACCGGGGAGCTGTTTTTT
CASRPGLANTGELFF
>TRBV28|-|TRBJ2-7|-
TGTGCCAGCAGTTCCTCAGGTGGCTATGAGCAGTACTTC
CASSSSGGYEQYF
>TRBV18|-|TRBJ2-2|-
TGTGCCAGCTCACCGGGATCATCCGGGACGAACACCGGGGAGCTGTTTTTT
CASSPGSSGTNTGELFF
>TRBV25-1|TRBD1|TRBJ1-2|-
TGTGCCAGCAGTTCCGGGACAGGGGTTAGGTATGGCTACACCTTC
CASSSGTGVRYGYTF
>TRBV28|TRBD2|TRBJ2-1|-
TGTGCCAGCACCGAGTCTAGCGGGAGGGCAGGTGAGCAGTTCTTC
CASTESSGRAGEQFF
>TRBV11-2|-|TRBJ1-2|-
TGTGCCAGCAGCTTCGAGAACTATGGCTACACCTTC
CASSFENYGYTF
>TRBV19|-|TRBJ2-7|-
TGTGCCACCCAACTCGTCTCCTACGAGCAGTACTTC
CATQLVSYEQYF
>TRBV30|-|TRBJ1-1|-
TGTGCCTGGAGTGTAGGCAGGGAGAACACTGAAGCTTTCTTT
CAWSVGRENTEAFF
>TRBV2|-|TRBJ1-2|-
TGTGCCAGAGAGGGAAGGAAGGGGGATGGCTACACCTTC
CAREGRKGDGYTF
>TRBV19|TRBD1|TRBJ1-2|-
TGTGCCAGTAGTTCCCGACAGGGTTTATGGGGCTACACCTTC
CASSSRQGLWGYTF
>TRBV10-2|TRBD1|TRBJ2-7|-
TGCGCCAGCAGCGGACAGGGGATTGGCGAGCAGTACTTC
CASSGQGIGEQYF
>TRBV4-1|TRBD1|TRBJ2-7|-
TGCGCCAGCAGCCAAGCTGCGGTGGGACAGACCTACGAGCAGTACTTC
CASSQAAVGQTYEQYF
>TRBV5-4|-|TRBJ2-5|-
TGTGCCAGCAGCGAGGGGCAGGGGACAGAGACCCAGTACTTC
CASSEGQGTETQYF
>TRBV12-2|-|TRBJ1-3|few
TGTGCAAGTCGCTTAGAGAAGACGGACAGGGTGAGAAACACCATATATTTT
CASRLEKTDRVRNTIYF
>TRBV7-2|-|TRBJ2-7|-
TGTGCCAGCAGCTTAGCGGCGACTGGATACGAGCAGTACTTC
CASSLAATGYEQYF
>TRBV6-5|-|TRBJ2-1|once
TGTGCCAGCAGCCCCCCAACTAGGAACAATGAGCAGTTCTTC
CASSPPTRNNEQFF
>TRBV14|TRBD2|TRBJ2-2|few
TGTGCCAGCAGCCCTGGACTAGCGGGCACCGGGGAGCTGTTTTTT
CASSPGLAGTGELFF
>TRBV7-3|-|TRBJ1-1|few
TGTGCCAGCAGCTTAACGAGCAGGAGGAGCACTGAAGCTTTCTTT
CASSLTSRRSTEAFF
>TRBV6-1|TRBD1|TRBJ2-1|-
TGTGCCAGCAGTGAACAGGGACAGGGGGACCCGTCTAGGCATGAGCAGTTCTTC
CASSEQGQGDPSRHEQFF
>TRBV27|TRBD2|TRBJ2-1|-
TGTGCCAGCAGTTTGGTTGGGGGGGATGAGCAGTTCTTC
CASSLVGGDEQFF
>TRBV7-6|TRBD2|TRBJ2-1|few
TGTGCCAGCAGCTTAGACTCCCTAGCCGGGAGGGCGGGAGGGCAGTTCTTC
CASSLDSLAGRAGGQFF
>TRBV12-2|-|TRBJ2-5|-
TGTGCAAGTCGCTTATTTCGTAGTGGGACTAGCGGGAGGTTTAGAGAGACCCAGTACTTC
CASRLFRSGTSGRFRETQYF
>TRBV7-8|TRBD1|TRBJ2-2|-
TGTGCCAGCAGCTTCACAGGGGCACGAGGCACCGGGGAGCTGTTTTTT
CASSFTGARGTGELFF
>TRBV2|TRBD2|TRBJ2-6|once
TGTGCCAGCAGTGATTTGACTAGCGGGAGTACTGGGGCCAACGTCCTGACTTTC
CASSDLTSGSTGANVLTF
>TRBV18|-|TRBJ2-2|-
TGTGCCAGCTCACCACGGGACATATACACCGGGGAGCTGTTTTTT
CASSPRDIYTGELFF
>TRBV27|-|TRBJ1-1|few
TGTGCCAGCAGCCGGGGAGCGAGCACTGAAGCTTTCTTT
CASSRGASTEAFF
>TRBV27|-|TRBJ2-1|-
TGTGCCAGCAGTTTTTTCAGACAGAACAATGAGCAGTTCTTC
CASSFFRQNNEQFF
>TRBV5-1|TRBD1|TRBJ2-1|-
TGCGCCAGCAGCTTGGAACAGGGGGTCTACAATGAGCAGTTCTTC
CASSLEQGVYNEQFF
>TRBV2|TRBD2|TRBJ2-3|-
TGTGCCAGCAGCACACTAGCGGGTAATACGCAGTATTTT
CASSTLAGNTQYF
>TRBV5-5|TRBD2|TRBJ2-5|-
TGTGCCAGCAGCCCCCAGGGTAGCGGGAGAAGAGAGACCCAGTACTTC
CASSPQGSGRRETQYF
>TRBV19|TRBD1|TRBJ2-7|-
TGTGCCAGTAGCCTGGACAGGGGCCTTTCCTACGAGCAGTACTTC
CASSLDRGLSYEQYF
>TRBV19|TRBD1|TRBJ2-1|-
TGTGCCAGTAGTATAGGAGACAGGGGGCCCTACAATGAGCAGTTCTTC
CASSIGDRGPYNEQFF
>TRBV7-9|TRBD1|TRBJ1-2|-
TGTGCCAGCAGCTTAGCGCTAACGGTGGGACAGGGGAGTAGTGGCTACACCTTC
CASSLALTVGQGSSGYTF
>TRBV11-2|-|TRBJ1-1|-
TGTGCCAGCAGCTTTCGGGCCCGGGGGTTGAACACTGAAGCTTTCTTT
CASSFRARGLNTEAFF
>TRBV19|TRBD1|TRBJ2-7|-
TGTGCCAGTAGTTGGACAGGGGACTACGAGCAGTACTTC
CASSWTGDYEQYF